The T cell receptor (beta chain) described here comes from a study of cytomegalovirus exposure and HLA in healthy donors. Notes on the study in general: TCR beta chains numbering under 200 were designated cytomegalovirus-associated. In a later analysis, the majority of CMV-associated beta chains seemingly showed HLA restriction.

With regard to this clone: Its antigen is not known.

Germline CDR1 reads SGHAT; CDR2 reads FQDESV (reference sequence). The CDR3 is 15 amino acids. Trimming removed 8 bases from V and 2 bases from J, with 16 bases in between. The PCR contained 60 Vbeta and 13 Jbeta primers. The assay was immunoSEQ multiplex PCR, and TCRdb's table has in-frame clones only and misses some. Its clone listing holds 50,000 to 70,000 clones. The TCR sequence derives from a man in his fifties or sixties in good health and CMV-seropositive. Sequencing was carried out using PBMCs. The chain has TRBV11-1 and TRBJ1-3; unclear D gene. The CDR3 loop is CASVRGLGTGNTIYF. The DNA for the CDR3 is TGTGCCAGCGTCCGCGGACTCGGAACTGGAAACACCATATATTTT.